The sequence of this T cell receptor (beta chain) was determined in a study of shared clonotypes between healthy human individuals. Here immunoSEQ multiplex PCR was the method, and the copy in TCRdb shows in-frame clones only, minus some. The table shows over 400,000 clones, with 95% to 97% occurring only once. V was shortened by 5 bases and J by 0 bases, with 13 bases between the two germline ends. The CDR3 sequence is 15 residues long. Per the germline V gene, CDR1 is SGHAT and CDR2 is FQNNGV. Sample: naive CD4+ T cells sorted from blood. Regarding subset: CD45RA+ positively selected. This receptor was taken from a woman in her 30s in good health. The chain recombines TRBV11-2 with TRBJ1-1, with a weak D call TRBD1 (6 bases). The CDR3 sequence: CASSQSGTLNTEAFF. Here the CDR3 DNA reads TGTGCCAGCAGCCAAAGCGGGACATTGAACACTGAAGCTTTCTTT.